These 23 T cell receptor beta chains were all obtained from the same sample, sequenced in a study of blood T cell repertoires in COVID-19. The protocol was immunoSEQ multiplex PCR, while the TCRdb copy is restricted to in-frame clones and leaves out a portion. The table lists roughly 200,000 clones, approximately 91% of them singletons, with over 15% in the top ten. The specimen sequenced was peripheral blood. Receptors originate from a man in his forties or fifties with COVID-19, enrolled during active disease.

This sequence joins TRBV5-1 and TRBJ2-1; 9 bases agree with TRBD2. Germline CDR1 SGHRS, CDR2 YFSETQ. The CDR3 loop spans 17 amino acids. Trimming cost V 0 bases and J 0 bases; bases outside gene matches: 4. DNA of the CDR3: TGCGCCAGCAGCTTGGGACTAGCGGCCCGCTCCTACAATGAGCAGTTCTTC. Translation gives CASSLGLAARSYNEQFF.

V gene TRBV15 combines with J gene TRBJ2-2, with 9 bases aligning to TRBD2. With 3 bases clipped from V and 4 bases from J, the junction kept 12 bases outside the gene matches. This CDR3 contains 18 residues. The germline V gene has CDR1 LNHNV and CDR2 YYDKDF (reference sequence). This CDR3 reads CATSSPPVGLAPTGELFF. The DNA for the CDR3 is TGTGCCACCAGCAGTCCCCCCGTAGGACTAGCGCCCACCGGGGAGCTGTTTTTT.

The chain combines TRBV2 with TRBJ2-5, with TRBD1 as a possible D gene (5 bases). The V gene's germline CDR1 is SNHLY and CDR2 FYNNEI. The ends were cut back, 3 bases at V and 3 bases at J, with 11 bases in the middle. CDR3 size: 14 residues. CDR3 DNA sequence: TGTGCCAGCAGTGAGTTACTACAGGAAGAGACCCAGTACTTC. Protein product: CASSELLQEETQYF.

The chain's CDR3 is CASGFDWADTQYF. The CDR3 region has the DNA TGTGCCAGCGGGTTCGACTGGGCAGATACGCAGTATTTT. The chain links TRBV27 to TRBJ2-3; no firm D call. The length of the CDR3 is 13 residues. Germline CDR1 and CDR2: MNHEY and SMNVEV (reference sequence). V dropped 8 bases and J dropped 4 bases, with 13 bases sitting between them.

The V call is TRBV10-3, the J call TRBJ2-1, with D possibly TRBD1 on 6 matching bases. The CDR3 has 14 residues. Germline V gene sequence: CDR1 ENHRY, CDR2 SYGVKD. V was cut by 7 bases and J by 4 bases, with 14 bases left in between. The CDR3 reads CAITPGQGYNEQFF. The CDR3 bases are TGTGCCATCACCCCGGGACAAGGGTACAATGAGCAGTTCTTC.

The CDR3 bases are TGTGCCACCAGTGATTCCCGGGGGATCACTGAAGCTTTCTTT. Amino acids: CATSDSRGITEAFF. The chain is built from TRBV24-1 and TRBJ1-1, with D tentatively TRBD1 (5 bases). This CDR3 is 14 amino acids long. Germline V gene sequence: CDR1 KGHDR, CDR2 SFDVKD. Trimming took off 2 bases at V and 4 bases at J, with 10 bases between the two ends.

CDR3 DNA sequence: TGTGCCAGCAGCTTTACTAGCGGGAGGTACTACAATGAGCAGTTCTTC. It is translated as CASSFTSGRYYNEQFF. This chain links TRBV7-2 with TRBJ2-1; 12 bases map to TRBD2. Germline V gene lookup returns CDR1 SGHTA and CDR2 FQGNSA. The CDR3 has 16 residues. V was pared by 3 bases and J by 3 bases, with 3 bases of the junction left unmatched.

This rearrangement joins TRBV2 to TRBJ2-2; TRBD2 matches at 12 bases. V dropped 4 bases and J dropped 6; count of bases not matched to a gene: 3. Germline values: CDR1 SNHLY, CDR2 FYNNEI. This CDR3 is built from 15 residues. The CDR3 spells CASSGTSGASGELFF. The CDR3 DNA reads as TGTGCCAGCAGTGGGACTAGCGGGGCTTCCGGGGAGCTGTTTTTT.

The chain is built from TRBV30 and TRBJ2-3, with 10 bases aligning to TRBD2. The junction had 13 bases not matched to a gene; V was cut back by 8 bases and J by 5 bases. CDR3 length: 15 residues. CDR1 is GTSNPN, CDR2 SVGIG, per germline (reference sequence). The CDR3 loop is CATKGAASGRDTQYF. CDR3 nucleotides: TGTGCCACAAAAGGGGCGGCTAGCGGGAGAGATACGCAGTATTTT.

As concerns this clone: A read error may produce the germline difference seen at one junction end. This sample includes further DNA sequences coding for the same CDR3. The chain has TRBV7-3 and TRBJ2-1, with TRBD2 identical over 8 bases. Germline assignment: CDR1 SGHTA and CDR2 FQGTGA. The CDR3 runs 17 residues. This chain's CDR3 is CASSLATGGTRGNEQFF. Here the CDR3 DNA reads TGCGCCAGCAGCCTGGCGACCGGGGGGACTAGGGGCAATGAGCAGTTCTTC.

This chain joins TRBV2 and TRBJ1-6, with unresolved D. This CDR3 contains 14 residues. Germline-derived CDR1 and CDR2 are SNHLY and FYNNEI. V dropped 11 bases and J dropped 0 bases, with 11 bases sitting between them. Here the CDR3 DNA reads TGTGCCCAAAAGGGAGACTCCTATAATTCACCCCTCCACTTT. The encoded protein is CAQKGDSYNSPLHF.

The chain carries TRBV18 and TRBJ2-3, with 12 bases lining up with TRBD2. The CDR3 runs 17 residues. CDR1 and CDR2 (germline): KGHSH, LQKENI. Trimming cost V 7 bases and J 1 base; bases outside gene matches: 9. CDR3 bases: TGTGCCAGCTTTCCGACTAGCGGGAGCTCGGGCACAGATACGCAGTATTTT. This codes for CASFPTSGSSGTDTQYF.

Only a few counts were recorded for this clone. The chain couples TRBV4-2 to TRBJ1-1; 8 bases are shared with TRBD1. Germline V lookup: CDR1 LGHNA, CDR2 YNFKEQ. This CDR3 is built from 17 residues. V lost 1 base, J lost 3 bases, and 10 bases stayed unmatched. For the CDR3, the DNA is TGTGCCAGCAGCCAAGGGGGCAGGGGGCGATCGGACACTGAAGCTTTCTTT. It codes for CASSQGGRGRSDTEAFF.

The V and J genes are TRBV6-1 and TRBJ2-1; 13 bases line up with TRBD2. V shed 0 bases and J 3 bases; nucleotides not matched to a gene: 5. Germline CDR1 and CDR2: MNHNS and SASEGT. The CDR3 extends over 18 amino acids. The CDR3 nucleotides read TGTGCCAGCAGTGAAGCGGGACTAGCGGGAAGCTACTACAATGAGCAGTTCTTC. Protein sequence: CASSEAGLAGSYYNEQFF.

The chain is built from TRBV24-1 and TRBJ2-2; maybe TRBD2 (6 bases). Per germline, CDR1 KGHDR and CDR2 SFDVKD. The CDR3 is made up of 14 amino acids. V gave up 9 bases and J gave up 0 bases, with 10 bases separating them. CDR3 DNA sequence: TGTGCCACCCGGGGGACGGCGAACACCGGGGAGCTGTTTTTT. Protein sequence: CATRGTANTGELFF.

The V gene is TRBV5-1, the J gene TRBJ2-3; D is perhaps TRBD2 (5 bases). The germline V gene encodes CDR1 SGHRS and CDR2 YFSETQ. The CDR3 covers 16 residues. With 4 bases removed from V and 4 bases from J, the gap between germline ends came to 19 bases. CDR3 sequence: CASSLSPPKAADTQYF. The CDR3 nucleotides are TGCGCCAGCAGCCTCTCCCCGCCCAAAGCGGCAGATACGCAGTATTTT.

This sequence joins TRBV11-2 and TRBJ2-7, with a weak D call TRBD1 (6 bases). Germline V gives CDR1 SGHAT, CDR2 FQNNGV. Trimming shortened V by 0 bases and J by 0 bases, and 9 bases separated the two germline ends. The CDR3 contains 15 residues. The CDR3 protein is CASSLDDRSSYEQYF. CDR3 DNA sequence: TGTGCCAGCAGCTTAGACGACAGGAGCTCCTACGAGCAGTACTTC.

The J gene is TRBJ1-2, the V gene TRBV15, with 7 positions matching TRBD1. With 5 bases clipped from V and 0 bases from J, the junction kept 6 bases outside the gene matches. The length of the CDR3 is 15 residues. Germline lookup yields CDR1 LNHNV and CDR2 YYDKDF (reference sequence). Written as DNA, the CDR3 is TGTGCCACCAGCCGGGACAGACTGACTAACTATGGCTACACCTTC. Protein product: CATSRDRLTNYGYTF.

The gene calls are TRBV20-1 and TRBJ2-3; 9 nucleotides align to TRBD2. Germline lookup yields CDR1 DFQATT and CDR2 SNEGSKA (reference sequence). V lost 3 bases and J lost 2; bases outside the gene matches: 6. This CDR3 has 15 amino acids. The CDR3 DNA reads as TGCAGTGCTAGTTTTAGCGGGGGTCTCACAGATACGCAGTATTTT. Its translation: CSASFSGGLTDTQYF.

The chain employs TRBV27 and TRBJ2-3; 7 bases are shared with TRBD2. Germline CDR1 reads MNHEY; CDR2 reads SMNVEV (reference sequence). CDR3 length equals 16 residues. V gave up 1 base and J gave up 2 bases; unmatched junction bases: 6. The CDR3 DNA sequence: TGTGCCAGCAGTTTATGGTCTAGCGGTCCCACAGATACGCAGTATTTT. Translation gives CASSLWSSGPTDTQYF.

V and J are TRBV24-1 and TRBJ2-7; 9 positions agree with TRBD1. The germline CDR1 and CDR2 sequences are KGHDR and SFDVKD. Losses at the gene ends were 9 bases for V and 3 bases for J; bases not matched to a gene: 5. The CDR3 has 13 amino acids. The chain's CDR3 is CATGGTGRYEQYF. The CDR3 bases are TGTGCCACCGGGGGGACAGGGCGCTACGAGCAGTACTTC.

The chain joins TRBV14 to TRBJ2-7; 7 nucleotides align to TRBD2. The germline CDR1 and CDR2 sequences are SGHDN and FVKESK. The J segment lost 6 bases and the V segment lost 0 bases, leaving 5 bases of the junction unmatched. The CDR3 spans 14 residues. CDR3 amino acids: CASSQDLAGREQYF. The CDR3 nucleotides are TGTGCCAGCAGCCAAGATTTAGCGGGTCGCGAGCAGTACTTC.

The CDR3 loop reads CASSLQGGVGEKLFF. For the CDR3, the DNA is TGTGCCAGCAGCCTTCAAGGGGGAGTAGGTGAAAAACTGTTTTTT. The chain uses TRBV11-2 and TRBJ1-4, with D possibly TRBD1 on 6 matching bases. Germline V gene data show CDR1 as SGHAT and CDR2 as FQNNGV. CDR3 size: 15 residues. Trimming left V 5 bases short and J 7 bases short, with 17 bases between.